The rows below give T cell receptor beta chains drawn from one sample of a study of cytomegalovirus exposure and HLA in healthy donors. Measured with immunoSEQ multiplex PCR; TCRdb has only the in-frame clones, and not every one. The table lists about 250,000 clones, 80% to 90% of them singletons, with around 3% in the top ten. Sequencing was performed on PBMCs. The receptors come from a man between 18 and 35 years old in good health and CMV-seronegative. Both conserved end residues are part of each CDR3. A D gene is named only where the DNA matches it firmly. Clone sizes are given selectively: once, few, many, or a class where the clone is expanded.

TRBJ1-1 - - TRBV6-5 TGTGCCAGCAGTTACGTAGGGAGCACTGAAGCTTTCTTT CASSYVGSTEAFF
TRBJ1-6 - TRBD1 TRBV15 TGTGCCACCAGCAGCGGGACAGCTGATAATTCACCCCTCCACTTT CATSSGTADNSPLHF
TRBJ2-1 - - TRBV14 TGTGCCAGCAGCCAGTTGGTAGCAGCACGCTCCTACAATGAGCAGTTCTTC CASSQLVAARSYNEQFF
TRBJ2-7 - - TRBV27 TGTGCCAGCAGTTTGGCAGGGGCTCCCTACGAGCAGTACTTC CASSLAGAPYEQYF
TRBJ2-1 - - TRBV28 TGTGCCAGCAGAAATGTGGAGGACTGGAACAATGAGCAGTTCTTC CASRNVEDWNNEQFF
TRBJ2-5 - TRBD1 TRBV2 TGTGCCAGCGGGCGGACAGGGGAGACCCAGTACTTC CASGRTGETQYF
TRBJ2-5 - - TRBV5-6 TGTGCCAGCAGCTTGGTGCCGGGGACCCAGTACTTC CASSLVPGTQYF
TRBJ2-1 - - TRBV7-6 TGTGCCAGCAGCGGACTCCCTAAGGAGGAGCAGTTCTTC CASSGLPKEEQFF
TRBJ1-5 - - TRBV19 TGTGCCAGTAGGGATAGCGGGAAGGGTTACAATCAGCCCCAGCATTTT CASRDSGKGYNQPQHF
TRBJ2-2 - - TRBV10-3 TGTGCCATCACCCAAACGAACACCGGGGAGCTGTTTTTT CAITQTNTGELFF
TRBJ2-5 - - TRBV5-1 TGCGCCAGCAGCTTCGGTGGTGCGGAGACCCAGTACTTC CASSFGGAETQYF
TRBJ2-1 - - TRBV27 TGTGCCAGCAGTCGGCAGGGTGGGAGGGAGCAGTTCTTC CASSRQGGREQFF
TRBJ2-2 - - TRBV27 TGTGCCAGCAGTTCTTGGTCTCGCGGCACCGGGGAGCTGTTTTTT CASSSWSRGTGELFF
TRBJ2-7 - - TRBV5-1 TGCGCCAGCAGCCTAGCCGGGCAAGAGCAGTACTTC CASSLAGQEQYF
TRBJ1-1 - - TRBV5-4 TGTGCCAGCAGCTCCGGAGAGAACACTGAAGCTTTCTTT CASSSGENTEAFF
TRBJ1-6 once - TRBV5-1 TGCGCCAGCAGCGGGTTGGGGGGGAACAATTCACCCCTCCACTTT CASSGLGGNNSPLHF
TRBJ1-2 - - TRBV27 TGTGCCAGCAGTCCGAGCGGGGACCATATGGGCTACACCTTC CASSPSGDHMGYTF
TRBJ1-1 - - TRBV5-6 TGTGCCAGCAGCTGGGACAAGAACACTGAAGCTTTCTTT CASSWDKNTEAFF
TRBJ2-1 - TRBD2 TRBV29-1 TGCAGCGTCCCGGAGAGCGGGGGTAATGAGCAGTTCTTC CSVPESGGNEQFF
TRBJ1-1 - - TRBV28 TGTGCCAGCAGAAAACACCGGGACTCCCTTGAAGCTTTCTTT CASRKHRDSLEAFF
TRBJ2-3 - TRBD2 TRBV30 TGTGCCTGGAGTGTGGGCCGGACTAGCGGGGGTAGCACAGATACGCAGTATTTT CAWSVGRTSGGSTDTQYF
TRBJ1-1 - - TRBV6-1 TGTGCCAGCAGTGGAAAGGAGAGCACTGAAGCTTTCTTT CASSGKESTEAFF
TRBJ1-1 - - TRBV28 TGTGCCAGCAGTTTATTCGGCAGCAGGGCTTTCTTT CASSLFGSRAFF
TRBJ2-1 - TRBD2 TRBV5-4 TGTGCCAGCAGCTTGCCCGGGACTAGTAGCGGTGAGCAGTTCTTC CASSLPGTSSGEQFF
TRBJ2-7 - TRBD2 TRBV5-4 TGTGCCAGCAGCTTCCCGGCTAGCGGAATTTACGAGCAGTACTTC CASSFPASGIYEQYF
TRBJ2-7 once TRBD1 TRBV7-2 TGTGCCAGCAGCGCCGACAGGGGCTACGAGCAGTACTTC CASSADRGYEQYF
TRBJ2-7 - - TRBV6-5 TGTGCCAGCAGTTTAGATCCGGGACAAGGGGTGGAAGAGCAGTACTTC CASSLDPGQGVEEQYF
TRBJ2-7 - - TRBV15 TGTGCCACCAGCAGAGACAGGGCCTCCTACGAGCAGTACTTC CATSRDRASYEQYF
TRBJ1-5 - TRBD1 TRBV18 TGTGCCAGCTCAGACGGACAGGGACGAAATCAGCCCCAGCATTTT CASSDGQGRNQPQHF
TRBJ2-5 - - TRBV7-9 TGTGCCAGCACCGATATCAGGGTAGAGACCCAGTACTTC CASTDIRVETQYF
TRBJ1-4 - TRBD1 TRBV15 TGTGCCACCAGCACAACAACCCTCAGGGGGCTGGCCACTAATGAAAAACTGTTTTTT CATSTTTLRGLATNEKLFF
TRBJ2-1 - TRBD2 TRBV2 TGTGCCAGCGGGGGACTAGCCGGTGAGCAGTTCTTC CASGGLAGEQFF
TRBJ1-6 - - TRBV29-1 TGCAGCGCGACGGACAGCGGAAACTCACCCCTCCACTTT CSATDSGNSPLHF
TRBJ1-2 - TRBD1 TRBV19 TGTGCCAGTAGTATCAAACAGGGGGCGTATGGCTACACCTTC CASSIKQGAYGYTF
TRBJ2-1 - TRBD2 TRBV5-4 TGTGCCAGCAGCTTGCGCGGGAGCTCCTACAATGAGCAGTTCTTC CASSLRGSSYNEQFF
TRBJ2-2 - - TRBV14 TGTGCCAGCAGCCAGGAGTTGGCCGGGGAGCTGTTTTTT CASSQELAGELFF
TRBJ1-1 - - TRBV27 TGTGCCAGCAGTTTCAGACAGAACACTGAAGCTTTCTTT CASSFRQNTEAFF
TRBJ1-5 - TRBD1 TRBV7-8 TGTGCCAGCAGCCCAGGGGGTAGGGGGATGGATCAGCCCCAGCATTTT CASSPGGRGMDQPQHF
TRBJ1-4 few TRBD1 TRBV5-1 TGCGCCAGCAGACCGACAGGGGCTAATGAAAAACTGTTTTTT CASRPTGANEKLFF
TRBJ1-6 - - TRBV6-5 TGTGCCAGCCACTCCCCAGGGGCATATAATTCACCCCTCCACTTT CASHSPGAYNSPLHF
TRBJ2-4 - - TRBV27 TGTGCCAGCGGGGGCTCTGGCCCCTTAGCCAAAAACATTCAGTACTTC CASGGSGPLAKNIQYF
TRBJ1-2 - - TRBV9 TGTGCCAGCAGCGTAGGGGAGAACTATGGCTACACCTTC CASSVGENYGYTF